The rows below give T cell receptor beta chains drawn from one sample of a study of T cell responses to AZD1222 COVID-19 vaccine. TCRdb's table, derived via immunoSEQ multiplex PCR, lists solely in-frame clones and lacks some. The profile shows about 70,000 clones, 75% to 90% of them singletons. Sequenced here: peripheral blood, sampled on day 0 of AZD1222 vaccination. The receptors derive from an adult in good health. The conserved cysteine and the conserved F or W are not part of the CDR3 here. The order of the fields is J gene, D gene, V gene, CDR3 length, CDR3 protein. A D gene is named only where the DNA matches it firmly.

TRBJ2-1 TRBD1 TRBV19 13 ASCPRTGGYNEQF
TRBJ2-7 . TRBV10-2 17 ASSESSRVRVRVVCEQY
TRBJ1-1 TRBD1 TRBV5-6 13 ASSVRQGWNTEAF
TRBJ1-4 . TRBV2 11 ASSAQRIEKLF
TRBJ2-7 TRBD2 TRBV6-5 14 ASSYTGAGGYYEQY
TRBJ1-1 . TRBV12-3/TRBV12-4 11 ASSSLAGGVAF
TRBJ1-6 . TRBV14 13 ASSPTRTANSPLH
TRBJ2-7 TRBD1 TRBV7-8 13 ASTLAETGVYEQY
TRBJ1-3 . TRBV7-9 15 ASSSTEIVKAGNTIY
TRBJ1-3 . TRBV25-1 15 ASRQQAMAYSGNTIY
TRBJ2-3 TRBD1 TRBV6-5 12 ASGTGQGTYTQY
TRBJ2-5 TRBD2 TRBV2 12 ASGPVLAGETQY
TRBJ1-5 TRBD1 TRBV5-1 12 ASSIQGGNQPQH
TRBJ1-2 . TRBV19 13 ASMEGPLQNYGYT